This T cell receptor (beta chain) was sequenced in a study of T cell changes during pregnancy in multiple sclerosis. Both ends counted, the CDR3 spans 17 residues. CDR1 and CDR2 (germline): MDHEN, SYDVKM. Note on this clone: Because the CDR3's place on the DNA is in doubt, the DNA is left out and the CDR3 is given as listed by TCRdb.

Measured with immunoSEQ multiplex PCR; TCRdb has only the in-frame clones, and not every one. The repertoire includes 100,000 or so clones, over 85% of them detected once, and almost 1% sits in the top ten. The sequence was collected from a female donor with multiple sclerosis, enrolled in a pregnancy study. The sample in question was peripheral blood, obtained after pregnancy. The J gene is TRBJ1-2, the V gene TRBV28. This CDR3 reads CASSSSIPWEQYYGYTF.